The rows below give T cell receptor beta chains drawn from one sample of a study of T cell repertoires in cytomegalovirus infection. MiXCR was run by TCRdb on the reads, yielding one entry per CDR3 protein. The table lists about half a million distinct CDR3 sequences, about 42% of them singletons. Antigens for these TCRs are unknown. This specimen was cultured PBMCs, taken from culture after CMV antigen stimulation. These receptors were collected from a human donor in good health (CMV status not recorded). Some clones in this sample may be carry-over from other donors' samples. The CDR3 runs from the conserved cysteine through the conserved F or W. A D gene is named only where the DNA matches it firmly.

D	V	CDR3
TRBD1	TRBV20-1	CSVPSTGTGRLGNTIYF
TRBD2	TRBV27	CASSTSGRVSSFF
TRBD2	TRBV7-6	CASTLAGYNEQFF
TRBD2	TRBV7-2	CASSLFGTISTDTQYF
-	TRBV9	CASSVLGGELFF
TRBD2	TRBV12-3/TRBV12-4	CASRPLAGGWETQYF
-	TRBV7-7	CASSLEAGPTYEQYF
-	TRBV7-2	CASSPQSDYTF
TRBD1	TRBV7-2	CASSRQGGINQPQHF
TRBD2	TRBV7-9	CASSFLLAGDNEQFF
TRBD2	TRBV3-1	CASSHGLARYNEQFF